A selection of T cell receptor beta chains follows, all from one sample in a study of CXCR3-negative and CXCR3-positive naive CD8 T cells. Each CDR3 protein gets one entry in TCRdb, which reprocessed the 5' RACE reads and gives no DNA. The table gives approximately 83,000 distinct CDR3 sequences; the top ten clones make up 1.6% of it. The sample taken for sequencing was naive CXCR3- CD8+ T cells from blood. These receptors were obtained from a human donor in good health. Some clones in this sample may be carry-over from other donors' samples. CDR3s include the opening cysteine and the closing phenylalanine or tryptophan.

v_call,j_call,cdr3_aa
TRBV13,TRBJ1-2,CASSSTGLIYGYTF
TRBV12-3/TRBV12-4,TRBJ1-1,CASSLFRLSPEAFF
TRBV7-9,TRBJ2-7,CASSWRDSPYEQYF
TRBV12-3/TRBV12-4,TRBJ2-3,CASSQRLAGGTDTQYF
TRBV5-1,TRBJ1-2,CASSLGQGSGYTF
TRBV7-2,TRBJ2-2,CASNTWGLADTGELFF
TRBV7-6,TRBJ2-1,CASSLRASSYNEQFF
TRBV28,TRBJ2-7,CASSSRLAGDHSYEQYF
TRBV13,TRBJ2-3,CASSPRGGSTDTQYF
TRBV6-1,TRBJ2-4,CASSSEAKNIQYF
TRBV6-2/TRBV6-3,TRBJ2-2,CASSYLASAVGELFF
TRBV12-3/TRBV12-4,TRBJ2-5,CASGRPGGGETQYF
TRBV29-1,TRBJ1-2,CSAPAERGGYTF
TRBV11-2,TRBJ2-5,CASSLDTGGVQETQYF
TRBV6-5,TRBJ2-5,CASSYSTGGGETQYF
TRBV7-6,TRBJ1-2,CASSSGDQAGGYTF
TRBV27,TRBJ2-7,CASSFSIGALSEQYF
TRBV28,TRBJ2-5,CASSLFRDSGTQYF
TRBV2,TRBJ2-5,CASSDRDRAQETQYF
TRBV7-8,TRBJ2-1,CASSLSGESEQFF
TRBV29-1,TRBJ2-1,CSWGGEYNEQFF
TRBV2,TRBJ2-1,CASSLGFGSSYNEQFF
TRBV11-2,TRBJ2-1,CASRGGGATYNEQFF
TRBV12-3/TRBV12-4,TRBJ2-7,CASRPRDSYEQYF
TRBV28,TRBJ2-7,CASSPDPGQSSYEQYF
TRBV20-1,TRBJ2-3,CSARAADTQYF
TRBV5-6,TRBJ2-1,CASSPQTGFVSYNEQFF
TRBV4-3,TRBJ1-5,CASSQDRFRGNQPQHF
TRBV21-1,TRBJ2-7,CASSKARQVPRDYEQYF
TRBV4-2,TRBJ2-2,CASSHRGVSGTNTGELFF
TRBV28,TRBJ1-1,CASSGRGNTEAFF
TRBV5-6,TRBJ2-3,CASSGGLTQYF
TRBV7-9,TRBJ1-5,CASSLSGGETNQPQHF
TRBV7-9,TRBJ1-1,CASSLVSEAFF
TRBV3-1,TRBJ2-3,CASSSPAGGSDTQYF
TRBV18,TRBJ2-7,CASSPISGPNEQYF
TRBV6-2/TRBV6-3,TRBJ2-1,CASSKRGSPYNEQFF
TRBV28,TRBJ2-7,CASRRDRVEQYF
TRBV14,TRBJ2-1,CASSLTRSNEQFF
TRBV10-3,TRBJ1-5,CAISGFGDQPQHF